This section outlines one T cell receptor beta chain sequence together with its context. What it binds is unknown. The study made its TRB cDNA libraries by 5' RACE, adding UMI labels. Using the 5' RACE reads, TCRdb records one entry per CDR3 protein without DNA. The sample features several thousand distinct CDR3 sequences, with 1% to 1.5% in its top ten. The data stem from a study of CXCR3-negative and CXCR3-positive naive CD8 T cells. Regarding the study as a whole: Naive cells, whether CXCR3-negative or CXCR3-positive, had similar TRBV-TRBJ usage, while memory cells differed. Sequencing showed both naive subsets with comparably high diversity, and memory CD8+ cells much lower.

Using triplicate sorts, 300,000 or so cells were collected each time from every CD8+ T cell subset. There are 11 residues in the CDR3. Germline CDR1 SEHNR, CDR2 FQNEAQ (reference sequence). The specimen was naive CXCR3- CD8+ T cells from blood. Specified subset: CD45RO-CCR7+CD27+CD95- naive CD8+ T cells lacking CXCR3 (TNR3-). This chain joins TRBV7-9 and TRBJ1-1. The origin of this receptor is a human donor in good health. Some clones in this sample may be carry-over from other donors' samples. The CDR3 is CASSLPIEAFF.